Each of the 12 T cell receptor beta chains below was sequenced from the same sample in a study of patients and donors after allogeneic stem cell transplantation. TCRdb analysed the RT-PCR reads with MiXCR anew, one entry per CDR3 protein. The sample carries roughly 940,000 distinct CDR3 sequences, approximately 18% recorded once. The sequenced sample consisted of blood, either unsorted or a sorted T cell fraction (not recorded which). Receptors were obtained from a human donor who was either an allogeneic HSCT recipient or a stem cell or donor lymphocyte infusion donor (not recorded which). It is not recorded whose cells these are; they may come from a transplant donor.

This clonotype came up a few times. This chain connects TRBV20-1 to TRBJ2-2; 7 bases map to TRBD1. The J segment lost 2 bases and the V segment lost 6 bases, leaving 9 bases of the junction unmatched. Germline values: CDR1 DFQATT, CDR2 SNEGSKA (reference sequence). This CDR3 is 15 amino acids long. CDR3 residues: CSALQTGDNTGELFF. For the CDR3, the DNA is TGCAGTGCCTTACAAACAGGGGATAACACCGGGGAGCTGTTTTTT.

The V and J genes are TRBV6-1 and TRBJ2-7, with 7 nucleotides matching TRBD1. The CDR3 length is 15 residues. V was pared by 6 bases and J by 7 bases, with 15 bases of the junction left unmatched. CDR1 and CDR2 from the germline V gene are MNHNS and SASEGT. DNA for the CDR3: TGTGCCAGCAGCCCAACCGGGACAGAGACCGGGGAGCAGTACTTC. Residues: CASSPTGTETGEQYF.

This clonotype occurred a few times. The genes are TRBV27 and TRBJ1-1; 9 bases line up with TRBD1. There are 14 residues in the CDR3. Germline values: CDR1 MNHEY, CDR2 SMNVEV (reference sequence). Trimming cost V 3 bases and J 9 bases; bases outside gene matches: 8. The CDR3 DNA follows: TGTGCCAGCAGTTTGCGGGGACAGGGTGGTAAAGCTTTCTTT. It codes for CASSLRGQGGKAFF.

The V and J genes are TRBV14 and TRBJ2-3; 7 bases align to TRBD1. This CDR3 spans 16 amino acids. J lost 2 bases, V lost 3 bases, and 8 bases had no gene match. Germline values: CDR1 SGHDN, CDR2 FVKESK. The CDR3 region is CASSHRTGYLTDTQYF. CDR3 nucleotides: TGTGCCAGCAGCCACCGGACAGGATATCTCACAGATACGCAGTATTTT.

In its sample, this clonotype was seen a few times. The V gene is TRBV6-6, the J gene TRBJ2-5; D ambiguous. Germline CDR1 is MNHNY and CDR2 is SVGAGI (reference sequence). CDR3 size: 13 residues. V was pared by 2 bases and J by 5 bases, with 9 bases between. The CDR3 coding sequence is TGTGCCAGCAGTTACGAAGGGCGGGAGACCCAGTACTTC. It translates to CASSYEGRETQYF.

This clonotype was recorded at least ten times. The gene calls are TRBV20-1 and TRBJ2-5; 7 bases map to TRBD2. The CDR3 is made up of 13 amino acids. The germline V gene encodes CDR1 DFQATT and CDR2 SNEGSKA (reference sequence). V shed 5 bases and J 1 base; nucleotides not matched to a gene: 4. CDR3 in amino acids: CSAAASGQETQYF. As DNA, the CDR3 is TGCAGTGCTGCGGCTAGCGGCCAAGAGACCCAGTACTTC.

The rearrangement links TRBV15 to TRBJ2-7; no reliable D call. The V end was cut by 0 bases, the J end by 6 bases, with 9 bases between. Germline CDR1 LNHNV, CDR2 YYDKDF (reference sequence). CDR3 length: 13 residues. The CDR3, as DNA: TGTGCCACCAGCAGAGATCTAGTAGCCGAGCAGTACTTC. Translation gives CATSRDLVAEQYF.

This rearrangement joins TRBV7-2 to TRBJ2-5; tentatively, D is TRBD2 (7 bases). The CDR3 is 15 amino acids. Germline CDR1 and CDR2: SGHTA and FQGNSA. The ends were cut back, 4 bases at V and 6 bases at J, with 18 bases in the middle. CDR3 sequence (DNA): TGTGCCAGCAGCTCCGGGGGGCCAGTCCTTCAGACCCAGTACTTC. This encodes CASSSGGPVLQTQYF. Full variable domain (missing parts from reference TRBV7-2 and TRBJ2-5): GAGVSQSPSNKVTEKGKDVELRCDPISGHTALYWYRQSLGQGLEFLIYFQGNSAPDKSGLPSDRFSAERTGGSVSTLTIQRTQQEDSAVYLCASSSGGPVLQTQYFGPGTRLLVL.

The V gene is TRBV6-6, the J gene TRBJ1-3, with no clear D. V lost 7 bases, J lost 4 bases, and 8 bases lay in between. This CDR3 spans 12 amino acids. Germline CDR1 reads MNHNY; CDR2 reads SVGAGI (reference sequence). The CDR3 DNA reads TGTGCCAGCACTCCCTCCGGAAACACCATATATTTT. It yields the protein CASTPSGNTIYF.

In nucleotides, the CDR3 is TGCAGTGCTGGGGGACAGCTGAATGAAAAACTGTTTTTT. It encodes CSAGGQLNEKLFF. The chain links TRBV20-1 to TRBJ1-4, with 7 positions matching TRBD1. V dropped 5 bases and J dropped 5; count of bases not matched to a gene: 5. Germline V gene data show CDR1 as DFQATT and CDR2 as SNEGSKA (reference sequence). The CDR3 spans 13 residues.

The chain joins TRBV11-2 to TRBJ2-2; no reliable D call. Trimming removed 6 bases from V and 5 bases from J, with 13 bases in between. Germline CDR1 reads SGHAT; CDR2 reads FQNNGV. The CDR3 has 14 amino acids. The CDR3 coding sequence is TGTGCCAGCAGACCTTTTTTTGGAACCGGGGAGCTGTTTTTT. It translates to CASRPFFGTGELFF.

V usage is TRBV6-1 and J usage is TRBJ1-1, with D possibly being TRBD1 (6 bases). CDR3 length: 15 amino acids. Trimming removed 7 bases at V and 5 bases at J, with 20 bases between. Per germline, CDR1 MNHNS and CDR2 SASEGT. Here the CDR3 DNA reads TGTGCCAGCAAAAGGCAGGGGTTGGGTCGAACTGAAGCTTTCTTT. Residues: CASKRQGLGRTEAFF.